The text below deals with one TCR beta chain. The CDR3 contains 15 residues. Germline-derived CDR1 and CDR2 are MDHEN and SYDVKM. Deletions cut 7 bases from V and 4 bases from J, with 17 bases between. Participants had chemo-refractory metastatic non-small-cell lung cancer and were treated with focal radiation plus ipilimumab CTLA-4 blockade. This entry comes from a study of radiotherapy plus CTLA-4 blockade in lung cancer. Across the whole study: There were objective responses in roughly 17% of patients, and 31% had disease control.

Method: immunoSEQ multiplex PCR; TCRdb's copy keeps in-frame clones and lacks some. This table has 110,000 or so clones, 78% appearing once. The receptor comes from a human donor with non-small cell lung cancer who had a partial response to radiotherapy plus ipilimumab. Sequenced material: peripheral blood, taken from a patient treated with radiotherapy plus ipilimumab. The V call is TRBV28, the J call TRBJ1-5; the D gene is possibly TRBD1 (5 bases). This CDR3 reads CASNRQTRGNQPQHF. The DNA for the CDR3 is TGTGCCAGCAATAGACAGACACGGGGGAATCAGCCCCAGCATTTT.